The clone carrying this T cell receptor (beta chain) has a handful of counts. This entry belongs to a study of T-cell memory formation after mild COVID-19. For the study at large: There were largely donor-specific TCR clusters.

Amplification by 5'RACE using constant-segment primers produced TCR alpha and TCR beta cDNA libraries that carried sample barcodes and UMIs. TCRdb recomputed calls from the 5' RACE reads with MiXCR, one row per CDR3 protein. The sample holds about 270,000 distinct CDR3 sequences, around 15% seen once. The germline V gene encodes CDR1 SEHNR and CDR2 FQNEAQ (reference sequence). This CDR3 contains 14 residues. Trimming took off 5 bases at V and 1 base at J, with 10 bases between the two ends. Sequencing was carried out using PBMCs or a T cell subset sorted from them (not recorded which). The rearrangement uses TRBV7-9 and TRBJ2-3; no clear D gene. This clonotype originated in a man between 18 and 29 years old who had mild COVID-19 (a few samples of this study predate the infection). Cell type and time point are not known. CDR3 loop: CASSAFAGTDTQYF. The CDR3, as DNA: TGTGCCAGCAGCGCCTTTGCGGGCACAGATACGCAGTATTTT.